The 20 T cell receptor beta chains below all came from one sample that was sequenced in a study of T cell responses to AZD1222 COVID-19 vaccine. The method was immunoSEQ multiplex PCR; TCRdb's version includes in-frame clones alone and lacks a portion of them. The table lists around 130,000 clones, 85% to 95% of them singletons. The starting material was peripheral blood, obtained on day 0 of AZD1222 vaccination. Receptors were obtained from an adult in good health.

V usage is TRBV3-1 (or the pseudogene TRBV3-2) and J usage is TRBJ1-2; TRBD1 matches 7 bases. The germline CDR1 and CDR2 sequences are LGHDT and YNNKEL (reference sequence). Trimming removed 0 bases from V and 8 bases from J; junction bases left unmatched: 9. The CDR3 spans 15 residues. The DNA for the CDR3 is TGTGCCAGCAGCCAAGATCACAGGGGCTTCTACGGCTACACCTTC. As protein: CASSQDHRGFYGYTF.

V gene TRBV28 combines with J gene TRBJ2-7, with D perhaps TRBD1 (5 bases). The CDR3 is 16 amino acids. V was shortened by 5 bases and J by 0 bases, with 17 bases between the two germline ends. Germline CDR1 and CDR2: MDHEN and SYDVKM. The CDR3 reads CASSQGPSPSSYEQYF. The CDR3 coding sequence is TGTGCCAGCAGTCAGGGTCCGTCCCCGAGCTCCTACGAGCAGTACTTC.

The gene calls are TRBV10-3 and TRBJ2-3; D unresolved. V lost 2 bases and J 4 bases, leaving 4 bases between the germline ends. CDR1 and CDR2 (germline): ENHRY, SYGVKD. This CDR3 has 12 residues. The CDR3 here is CAISEGADTQYF. In nucleotides, the CDR3 is TGTGCCATCAGTGAGGGAGCAGATACGCAGTATTTT.

The rearrangement links TRBV9 to TRBJ2-7; tentatively, D is TRBD1 or TRBD2 (5 bases each). Germline lookup yields CDR1 SGDLS and CDR2 YYNGEE. The CDR3 contains 13 residues. The V gene lost 4 bases and the J gene lost 3 bases, with 11 bases spanning the gap. In DNA, the CDR3 is TGTGCCAGCAGCCCGGGACGGGGCTACGAGCAGTACTTC. This encodes CASSPGRGYEQYF.

The CDR3 protein is CATKGGPNTEAFF. The CDR3 coding sequence is TGTGCCACCAAAGGGGGCCCGAACACTGAAGCTTTCTTT. This chain connects TRBV28 to TRBJ1-1, with 7 bases that match TRBD1. V shed 10 bases and J 1 base; nucleotides not matched to a gene: 6. This CDR3 is built from 13 residues. Germline-derived CDR1 and CDR2 are MDHEN and SYDVKM.

The genes are TRBV7-6 and TRBJ2-7; D remains ambiguous. Germline assignment: CDR1 SGHVS and CDR2 FNYEAQ. The CDR3 spans 14 residues. Trimming took 4 bases from V and 1 from J, leaving 11 bases between them. The CDR3 region is CASSSGVGSYEQYF. The CDR3 nucleotides read TGTGCCAGCAGCTCTGGAGTTGGGTCCTACGAGCAGTACTTC. Complete variable domain (other parts from reference TRBV7-6 and TRBJ2-7): GAGVSQSPRYKVTKRGQDVALRCDPISGHVSLYWYRQALGQGPEFLTYFNYEAQQDKSGLPNDRFSAERPEGSISTLTIQRTEQRDSAMYRCASSSGVGSYEQYFGPGTRLTVT.

This chain links TRBV6-5 with TRBJ1-1, with unresolved D. This CDR3 spans 15 amino acids. The ends were cut back, 2 bases at V and 1 base at J, with 11 bases in the middle. The germline V gene has CDR1 MNHEY and CDR2 SVGAGI. This CDR3 is CASSYAGSTNTEAFF. The DNA for the CDR3 is TGTGCCAGCAGTTACGCAGGATCAACGAACACTGAAGCTTTCTTT.

This sequence joins TRBV7-9 and TRBJ2-7, with D possibly matching TRBD1 (6 bases). Deletions cut 5 bases from V and 9 bases from J, with 14 bases between. The length of the CDR3 is 12 residues. Germline values: CDR1 SEHNR, CDR2 FQNEAQ (reference sequence). Here the CDR3 DNA reads TGTGCCAGCAGCCTGGACAGCCCGGGGCAGTACTTC. It translates to CASSLDSPGQYF.

This sequence joins TRBV6-5 and TRBJ2-2; D gene unclear. V was trimmed by 0 bases and J by 5 bases, leaving 4 bases between them. Germline values: CDR1 MNHEY, CDR2 SVGAGI. This CDR3 comprises 13 residues. The CDR3 DNA is TGTGCCAGCAGTTACTCGACGACCGGGGAGCTGTTTTTT. Protein product: CASSYSTTGELFF.

The gene calls are TRBV30 and TRBJ1-4; D gene uncertain. The CDR3 spans 14 residues. CDR1 and CDR2 from the germline V gene are GTSNPN and SVGIG (reference sequence). Trimming cost V 0 bases and J 8 bases, with 13 bases left between them. Here the CDR3 DNA reads TGTGCCTGGAGTGTACTCCCGGTGGGGGAAAAACTGTTTTTT. Translating it yields CAWSVLPVGEKLFF. The full variable domain, with the rest looked up from reference TRBV30 and TRBJ1-4, is SQTIHQWPATLVQPVGSPLSLECTVEGTSNPNLYWYRQAAGRGLQLLFYSVGIGQISSEVPQNLSASRPQDRQFILSSKKLLLSDSGFYLCAWSVLPVGEKLFFGSGTQLSVL.

The genes are TRBV10-2 and TRBJ1-1; D is ambiguous. Between the trimmed V and J ends, which lost 2 bases and 0 bases, there was a span of 7 bases. The CDR3 runs 14 residues. CDR1 is WSHSY and CDR2 is SAAADI in the germline V gene. CDR3 sequence (DNA): TGCGCCAGCAGTGAGCCCGGGGTGAACACTGAAGCTTTCTTT. Translated, it gives CASSEPGVNTEAFF.

This sequence joins TRBV3-1 (or the pseudogene TRBV3-2) and TRBJ1-2; 9 positions match TRBD1. This CDR3 spans 16 amino acids. J lost 4 bases, V lost 1 base, and 7 bases had no gene match. Germline assignment: CDR1 LGHDT and CDR2 YNNKEL (reference sequence). CDR3 sequence reads: CASSQGDRAGSYGYTF. The CDR3 DNA is TGTGCCAGCAGCCAAGGGGACAGGGCTGGTAGCTATGGCTACACCTTC.

The chain carries TRBV9 and TRBJ2-2; D call uncertain. CDR3 length: 14 amino acids. Germline loops: CDR1 SGDLS, CDR2 YYNGEE. The ends were cut back, 7 bases at V and 3 bases at J, with 13 bases in the middle. Here the CDR3 reads CASGDYPDTGELFF. The CDR3 DNA sequence: TGTGCCAGCGGGGATTACCCGGACACCGGGGAGCTGTTTTTT. The full variable domain, with the rest looked up from reference TRBV9 and TRBJ2-2, is DSGVTQTPKHLITATGQRVTLRCSPRSGDLSVYWYQQSLDQGLQFLIQYYNGEERAKGNILERFSAQQFPDLHSELNLSSLELGDSALYFCASGDYPDTGELFFGEGSRLTVL.

The rearrangement uses TRBV6-2 or TRBV6-3 and TRBJ2-7, with TRBD2 matching 10 bases. J was trimmed by 0 bases and V by 0 bases; bases with no gene match: 8. Germline V lookup: CDR1 MNHEY, CDR2 SVGEGT. CDR3 length: 18 amino acids. CDR3 region: CASSYSTSGEPGSYEQYF. CDR3 DNA sequence: TGTGCCAGCAGTTACTCCACTAGCGGGGAGCCCGGCTCCTACGAGCAGTACTTC.

CDR3 coding DNA: TGCGCCAGCAGCCCCTTAGGACTAGCGGGATACGAGCAGTACTTC. Its protein is CASSPLGLAGYEQYF. The V and J genes are TRBV4-1 and TRBJ2-7, with TRBD2 identical over 12 bases. The germline V gene has CDR1 MGHRA and CDR2 YSYEKL. CDR3 size: 15 residues. The trim removed 4 bases at V and 4 bases at J, leaving 5 bases unmatched.

This sequence joins TRBV5-1 and TRBJ2-2; D is undetermined. This CDR3 spans 15 amino acids. Trimming left V 2 bases short and J 0 bases short, with 8 bases between. Germline V gene data show CDR1 as SGHRS and CDR2 as YFSETQ. In nucleotides, the CDR3 is TGCGCCAGCAGCTTAACCATGACGAACACCGGGGAGCTGTTTTTT. This codes for CASSLTMTNTGELFF. Combining the CDR3 with reference TRBV5-1 and TRBJ2-2 gives the whole variable domain KAGVTQTPRYLIKTRGQQVTLSCSPISGHRSVSWYQQTPGQGLQFLFEYFSETQRNKGNFPGRFSGRQFSNSRSEMNVSTLELGDSALYLCASSLTMTNTGELFFGEGSRLTVL.

This chain connects TRBV27 to TRBJ2-2, with 10 nucleotides matching TRBD1. J was trimmed by 7 bases and V by 2 bases; bases with no gene match: 7. CDR3 size: 16 residues. Per the germline V gene, CDR1 is MNHEY and CDR2 is SMNVEV (reference sequence). The CDR3 reads CASSLRQGAYGGELFF. Written as DNA, the CDR3 is TGTGCCAGCAGTTTACGACAGGGGGCCTATGGCGGGGAGCTGTTTTTT.

This clone was found once. The chain carries TRBV5-6 and TRBJ1-1; D call uncertain. Germline V lookup: CDR1 SGHDT, CDR2 YYEEEE. There are 14 residues in the CDR3. Trimming took 4 bases from V and 0 from J, leaving 10 bases between them. The CDR3 region is CASSVDGLNTEAFF. CDR3 sequence (DNA): TGTGCCAGCAGCGTGGACGGTTTGAACACTGAAGCTTTCTTT.

This clone was seen just once. J is TRBJ2-7 and V is TRBV19, with D possibly called TRBD1 or TRBD2 (5 bases each). CDR3 size: 15 residues. The V gene's germline CDR1 is LNHDA and CDR2 SQIVND (reference sequence). V was trimmed by 5 bases and J by 2 bases, leaving 16 bases between them. The CDR3 region has the DNA TGTGCCAGTAGTGCCGCCTCGGGGACGACCTACGAGCAGTACTTC. This sequence encodes CASSAASGTTYEQYF.

This chain links TRBV5-4 with TRBJ2-1; TRBD2 agrees at 7 bases. This CDR3 region has 17 residues. The junction had 15 bases not matched to a gene; V was cut back by 1 base and J by 8 bases. Germline values: CDR1 SGHNT, CDR2 YYREEE (reference sequence). CDR3 sequence reads: CASSLKAVAGPGDEQFF. DNA for the CDR3: TGTGCCAGCAGCTTGAAAGCGGTAGCGGGCCCCGGGGATGAGCAGTTCTTC.